This is a list of T cell receptor beta chains from one sample in a study of human T cells and chemical hapten exposure. A single record per CDR3 protein comes from TCRdb applying MiXCR to the RACE reads. The top ten hold 1.3% to 1.5% of the sample, which has 74,000 or so distinct CDR3 sequences, 10% seen once. The starting material was whole blood, obtained in connection with sensitization to the hapten diphenylcyclopropenone (DPC). These receptors all stem from a woman between 45 and 65 years old with alopecia areata. Some clones in this sample may be carry-over from other donors' samples. Both conserved end residues are part of each CDR3. The order of the fields is clone size, J gene, V gene, D gene, CDR3 DNA, CDR3 protein. A D gene is named only where the DNA matches it firmly. Size values are once, few and many counts, or a class for expanded clones, and some rows have none.

>.|TRBJ2-7|TRBV20-1|TRBD1
TGCAGTGCTAGAGAGGGACAGGCCTACGAGCAGTACTTC
CSAREGQAYEQYF
>.|TRBJ2-1|TRBV10-3|.
TGTGCCATCAGTGAGTCCACAAACTCCTACAATGAGCAGTTCTTC
CAISESTNSYNEQFF
>.|TRBJ2-7|TRBV20-1|.
TGCAGTGCTGGGCTGGGATGGGACGAGCAGTACTTC
CSAGLGWDEQYF
>few|TRBJ2-5|TRBV7-9|.
TGTGCCAGCAGCTTAGCGCAAGAGACCCAGTACTTC
CASSLAQETQYF
>few|TRBJ1-1|TRBV3-1|TRBD1
TGTGCCAGCAGGCCGACAGGGATGGAAACTGAAGCTTTCTTT
CASRPTGMETEAFF
>.|TRBJ2-3|TRBV10-3|TRBD2
TGTGCCACCAAGGAGGGACTAGCGGGGGATACGCAGTATTTT
CATKEGLAGDTQYF
>many|TRBJ2-5|TRBV3-1|.
TGTGCCAGCAGCCAGTCTCCGTGGACAGAACTTCAAGAGACCCAGTACTTC
CASSQSPWTELQETQYF
>.|TRBJ2-3|TRBV7-9|TRBD1
TGTGCCAGCGAGGGGACAGTTACGCAGTATTTT
CASEGTVTQYF
>few|TRBJ1-1|TRBV4-1|.
TGCGCCAGCAGCCAAGATAATTGGGGGGCGATCACTGAAGCTTTCTTT
CASSQDNWGAITEAFF
>few|TRBJ2-1|TRBV29-1|TRBD2
TGCAGCGTTGACGGGGGGGCCTACAATGAGCAGTTCTTC
CSVDGGAYNEQFF
>.|TRBJ1-6|TRBV7-2|.
TGTGCCAGCAGCTTAATGGGTACGAGCTCCTATAATTCACCCCTCCACTTT
CASSLMGTSSYNSPLHF
>.|TRBJ2-7|TRBV6-2/TRBV6-3|TRBD2
TGTGCCAGCAGTTACTCAACTAGCGGGAGGGTAACCTACGAGCAGTACTTC
CASSYSTSGRVTYEQYF
>many|TRBJ2-1|TRBV11-2|TRBD2
TGTGCCAGCAGCTTATCTAGCGGTACCTACAATGAGCAGTTCTTC
CASSLSSGTYNEQFF
>many|TRBJ1-2|TRBV3-1|.
TGTGCCAGCAGCCCAGGGACCTATGGCTACACCTTC
CASSPGTYGYTF
>few|TRBJ2-1|TRBV20-1|.
TGCAGTGCTTGGACAACCTACAATGAGCAGTTCTTC
CSAWTTYNEQFF
>.|TRBJ2-7|TRBV25-1|.
TGTGCCAGCAGTGACTTCTACGAGCAGTACTTC
CASSDFYEQYF
>.|TRBJ2-1|TRBV7-2|TRBD2
TGTGCCAGCAGCTCCCGGACTAGCGGGAAAGTCGGTGAGCAGTTCTTC
CASSSRTSGKVGEQFF
>few|TRBJ2-1|TRBV11-2|.
TGTGCCAGCAGCTACCGACTTGAGCAGTTCTTC
CASSYRLEQFF
>few|TRBJ2-7|TRBV2|TRBD2
TGTGCCAGCGCCCCGGGAGGACTAGCTTCCGAGCAGTACTTC
CASAPGGLASEQYF
>.|TRBJ2-2|TRBV24-1|.
TGTGCCACCAGTGATGCCCCGGGACCCGCGAACACCGGGGAGCTGTTTTTT
CATSDAPGPANTGELFF
>.|TRBJ2-7|TRBV5-5|.
TGTGCCAGCAGCTTGGCTCCCGGGACTGCGTGGGAGCAGTACTTC
CASSLAPGTAWEQYF
>many|TRBJ2-6|TRBV5-1|TRBD1
TGCGCCAGCAGCATACGCACAGGGGTCTCTGGGGCCAACGTCCTGACTTTC
CASSIRTGVSGANVLTF
>many|TRBJ2-5|TRBV7-8|TRBD1
TGTGCCAGCAGCCTAGGGGGCAGCCGCGAGACCCAGTACTTC
CASSLGGSRETQYF
>many|TRBJ1-5|TRBV28|.
TGTGCCAGCAACCCCATCCCCTCACAGCCCCAGCATTTT
CASNPIPSQPQHF
>.|TRBJ2-7|TRBV18|TRBD1
TGTGCCAGCTCACCAGACAGGGGTTCCTACGAGCAGTACTTC
CASSPDRGSYEQYF
>.|TRBJ1-1|TRBV12-2|.
TGTGCAAGTCGCGGGTTCGTGAACACTGAAGCTTTCTTT
CASRGFVNTEAFF
>.|TRBJ2-5|TRBV6-2/TRBV6-3|TRBD2
TGTGCCAGCAGTTCCCCTCGGACTAGCAGTACCCAGTACTTC
CASSSPRTSSTQYF
>.|TRBJ2-3|TRBV29-1|TRBD2
TGCAGCGCCCGGACTAGTCCATCCCTCACAGATACGCAGTATTTT
CSARTSPSLTDTQYF
>few|TRBJ2-5|TRBV29-1|.
TGCAGCGTTGAAATCGGGGGAGAGACCCAGTACTTC
CSVEIGGETQYF
>.|TRBJ2-5|TRBV7-9|.
TGTGCCAGCAGCTTGTTTGCAGCGGCCCAAGAGACCCAGTACTTC
CASSLFAAAQETQYF
>.|TRBJ2-1|TRBV7-8|.
TGTGCCAGCAGCCGGCCGCGCTCAGCTAGTGAGCAGTTCTTC
CASSRPRSASEQFF
>many|TRBJ2-4|TRBV28|.
TGTGCCAGCAGTCTGAGACAGCCCGGGATTCAGTACTTC
CASSLRQPGIQYF
>.|TRBJ2-5|TRBV4-2|TRBD2
TGTGCCAGCAGCCAAGATTATCAGGCGGGAGGGCCGGGGCTAACCCAGTACTTC
CASSQDYQAGGPGLTQYF
>.|TRBJ2-1|TRBV29-1|.
TGCAGCGTTGACGGGGGAGGATCCAATGAGCAGTTCTTC
CSVDGGGSNEQFF
>many|TRBJ1-1|TRBV9|.
TGTGCCAGCAGTATAGGGGGAAACACTGAAGCTTTCTTT
CASSIGGNTEAFF
>few|TRBJ2-3|TRBV5-1|.
TGCGCCAGCAGCTCAGGCCCTACGCAGTATTTT
CASSSGPTQYF
>few|TRBJ1-4|TRBV19|.
TGTGCCACCCGATCAAGGGGGGCCAATGAAAAACTGTTTTTT
CATRSRGANEKLFF
>.|TRBJ2-7|TRBV7-6|TRBD1
TGTGCCAGCAGCCCGTACAGGGGAACCTACGAGCAGTACTTC
CASSPYRGTYEQYF
>.|TRBJ1-1|TRBV2|TRBD1
TGTGCCAGCAGTGACGGCAGGGGGAAGACTGAAGCTTTCTTT
CASSDGRGKTEAFF
>many|TRBJ2-1|TRBV2|.
TGTGCCAGCAGGGAAGACCGCTACAATGAGCAGTTCTTC
CASREDRYNEQFF
>.|TRBJ1-2|TRBV7-9|TRBD1
TGTGCCAGCCACAGGGGAGAGGCGAACTATGGCTACACCTTC
CASHRGEANYGYTF
>few|TRBJ1-2|TRBV4-3|.
TGCGCCAGCAGCCAATCAACAGGCGAGAACTATGGCTACACCTTC
CASSQSTGENYGYTF
>few|TRBJ2-7|TRBV7-2|.
TGTGCCAGCAGCAACCGGGACGGCTACGAGCAGTACTTC
CASSNRDGYEQYF
>.|TRBJ2-5|TRBV12-3/TRBV12-4|.
TGTGCCAGCAGTTTCGCCGGGGGAAGCGAGACCCAGTACTTC
CASSFAGGSETQYF
>.|TRBJ2-7|TRBV6-1|.
TGTGCCAGCAGTCGTGGGACCGTCGAGCAGTACTTC
CASSRGTVEQYF
>many|TRBJ2-1|TRBV11-1|.
TGTGCCAGCAGCCGCTCCACGAATGAGCAGTTCTTC
CASSRSTNEQFF
>many|TRBJ2-1|TRBV5-4|.
TGTGCCAGCAGTTCACAGTTTGCCTCCTACAATGAGCAGTTCTTC
CASSSQFASYNEQFF
>many|TRBJ2-7|TRBV7-2|TRBD2
TGTGCCAGCAGCTCGGTAGCGGGACTCTACGAGCAGTACTTC
CASSSVAGLYEQYF
>few|TRBJ2-3|TRBV2|TRBD1
TGTGCCAGCAGCCGGACAGGGGGCACAGATACGCAGTATTTT
CASSRTGGTDTQYF
>.|TRBJ2-7|TRBV10-3|TRBD1
TGTGCCATCAGGGCCGGACAGGGTTACGAGCAGTACTTC
CAIRAGQGYEQYF
>.|TRBJ2-1|TRBV12-3/TRBV12-4|TRBD2
TGTGCCAGCAGTTTGAGGACTAGCGGGAGCCACAATGAGCAGTTCTTC
CASSLRTSGSHNEQFF
>.|TRBJ1-1|TRBV15|.
TGTGCCACCAGCAGAGATCCAGGGAACACTGAAGCTTTCTTT
CATSRDPGNTEAFF
>.|TRBJ2-2|TRBV12-3/TRBV12-4|TRBD2
TGTGCCAGCAGGTCGACTAGCGGAATCAAAGGTATCGGGGAGCTGTTTTTT
CASRSTSGIKGIGELFF
>few|TRBJ1-1|TRBV7-6|TRBD1
TGTGCCAGCAAACTTAACAGGGGCGGCACTGAAGCTTTCTTT
CASKLNRGGTEAFF
>.|TRBJ2-2|TRBV12-3/TRBV12-4|TRBD1
TGTGCCAGCCGGGCGGGGACAGGGCGCACCGGGGAGCTGTTTTTT
CASRAGTGRTGELFF
>many|TRBJ1-2|TRBV28|.
TGTGCCAGCAGTCGGACTGTTTATGGCTACACCTTC
CASSRTVYGYTF
>.|TRBJ1-2|TRBV30|.
TGTGCCTGGAGCCCGGGGGCAGGGGTAAACTATGGCTACACCTTC
CAWSPGAGVNYGYTF
>.|TRBJ2-1|TRBV11-2|TRBD2
TGTGCCAGCAGCTCCGAAGAAGCGGGAGGTCGCAATGAGCAGTTCTTC
CASSSEEAGGRNEQFF